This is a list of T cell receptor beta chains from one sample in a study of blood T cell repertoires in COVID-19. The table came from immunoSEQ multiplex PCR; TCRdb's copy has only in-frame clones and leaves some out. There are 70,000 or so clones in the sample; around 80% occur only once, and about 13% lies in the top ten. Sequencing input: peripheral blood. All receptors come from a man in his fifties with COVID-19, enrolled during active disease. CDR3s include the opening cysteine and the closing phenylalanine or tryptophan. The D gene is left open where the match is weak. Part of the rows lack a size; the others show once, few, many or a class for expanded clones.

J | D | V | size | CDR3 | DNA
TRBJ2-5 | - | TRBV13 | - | CASSILTGRKETQYF | TGTGCCAGCAGCATCCTAACAGGGAGAAAGGAGACCCAGTACTTC
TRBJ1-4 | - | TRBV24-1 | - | CATIIGGKEKLFF | TGTGCCACCATTATCGGGGGGAAAGAAAAACTGTTTTTT
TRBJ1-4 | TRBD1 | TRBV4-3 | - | CASSSLRGPNEKLFF | TGCGCCAGCAGCTCCCTCAGGGGGCCTAATGAAAAACTGTTTTTT
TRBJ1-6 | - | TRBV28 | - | CASSDLKGSNNSPLHF | TGTGCCAGCAGTGATCTAAAGGGGTCTAATAATTCACCCCTCCACTTT
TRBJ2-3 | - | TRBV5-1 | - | CASNVEDFSTDTQYF | TGCGCCAGCAATGTCGAGGACTTTAGCACAGATACGCAGTATTTT
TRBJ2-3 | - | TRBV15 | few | CATSREGPGSYDTQYF | TGTGCCACCAGCAGAGAAGGTCCCGGGAGCTATGATACGCAGTATTTT
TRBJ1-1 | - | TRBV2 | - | CASSEWAENTEAFF | TGTGCCAGCAGTGAATGGGCCGAGAACACTGAAGCTTTCTTT
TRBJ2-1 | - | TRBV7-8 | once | CASSGRAIDNEQFF | TGTGCCAGCAGCGGCAGGGCAATTGACAATGAGCAGTTCTTC
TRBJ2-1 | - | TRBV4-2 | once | CASSHWLGEANNEQFF | TGTGCCAGCAGCCACTGGTTAGGGGAGGCTAACAATGAGCAGTTCTTC
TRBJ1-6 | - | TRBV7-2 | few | CATQGTYNSPLHF | TGTGCCACCCAGGGTACCTATAATTCACCCCTCCACTTT
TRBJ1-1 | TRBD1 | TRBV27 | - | CASSSDRGTEAFF | TGTGCCAGCAGTTCCGACAGGGGAACTGAAGCTTTCTTT
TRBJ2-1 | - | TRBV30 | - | CAWNGRGSYNEQFF | TGTGCCTGGAATGGGCGGGGCTCCTACAATGAGCAGTTCTTC
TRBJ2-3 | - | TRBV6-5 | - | CASSYSGSDTQYF | TGTGCCAGCAGTTACTCGGGGAGCGATACGCAGTATTTT
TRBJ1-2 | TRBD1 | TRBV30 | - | CAWVKTGDYGYTF | TGTGCCTGGGTAAAGACAGGGGACTATGGCTACACCTTC
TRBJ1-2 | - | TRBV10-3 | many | CAISEGGTNLYGYTF | TGTGCCATCAGTGAGGGGGGCACGAACCTCTATGGCTACACCTTC
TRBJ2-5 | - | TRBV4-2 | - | CASSQGGGIQETQYF | TGTGCCAGCAGCCAAGGGGGCGGGATCCAAGAGACCCAGTACTTC
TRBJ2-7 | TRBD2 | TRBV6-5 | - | CASSTGLAGYEQYF | TGTGCCAGCAGCACGGGACTAGCGGGCTACGAGCAGTACTTC
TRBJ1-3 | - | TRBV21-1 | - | CASSKSGGSCSGNTIYF | TGTGCCAGCAGCAAAAGCGGGGGTAGCTGCTCTGGAAACACCATATATTTT
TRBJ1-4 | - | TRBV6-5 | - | CASSQPDFPQVF | TGTGCCAGCAGTCAACCGGACTTCCCCCAGGTTTTT
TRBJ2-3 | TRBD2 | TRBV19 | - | CASSMVTSGTDTQYF | TGTGCCAGTAGTATGGTGACTAGCGGGACAGATACGCAGTATTTT
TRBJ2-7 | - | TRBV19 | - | CASSRRGQLFDEQYF | TGTGCCAGTAGTAGGCGGGGACAGCTCTTTGACGAGCAGTACTTC
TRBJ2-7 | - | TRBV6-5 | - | CAITGPNPGTYEQYF | TGTGCCATTACCGGGCCGAACCCGGGGACCTACGAGCAGTACTTC
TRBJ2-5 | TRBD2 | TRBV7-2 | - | CASSLEAGILETQYF | TGTGCCAGCAGCTTAGAAGCGGGGATCCTTGAGACCCAGTACTTC
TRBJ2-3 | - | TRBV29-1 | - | CSVALLDTQYF | TGCAGCGTTGCCTTACTAGATACGCAGTATTTT
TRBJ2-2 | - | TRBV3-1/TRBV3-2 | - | CASSVVRNTGELFF | TGTGCCAGCAGCGTTGTCAGGAACACCGGGGAGCTGTTTTTT
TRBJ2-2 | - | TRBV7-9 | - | CASSAPGHPASGELFF | TGTGCCAGCAGCGCACCGGGACACCCAGCCTCCGGGGAGCTGTTTTTT
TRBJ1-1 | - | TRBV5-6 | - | CASSRQGYGSNTEAFF | TGTGCCAGCAGCCGGCAGGGGTATGGGTCGAACACTGAAGCTTTCTTT
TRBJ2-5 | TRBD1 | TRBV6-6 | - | CASSQTGGLETQYF | TGTGCCAGCAGTCAGACAGGGGGCTTAGAGACCCAGTACTTC
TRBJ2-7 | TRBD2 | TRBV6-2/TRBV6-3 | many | CASSYIRNSGRTYEQYF | TGTGCCAGCAGTTATATTAGAAACAGCGGGAGGACCTACGAGCAGTACTTC
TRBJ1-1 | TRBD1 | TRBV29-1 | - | CSGGGRYEAFF | TGCAGCGGAGGGGGCCGGTATGAAGCTTTCTTT
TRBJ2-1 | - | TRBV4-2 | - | CASSQVDSREQFF | TGTGCCAGCAGCCAAGTGGACTCCCGAGAGCAGTTCTTC
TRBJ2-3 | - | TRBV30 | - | CARRKPGTDTQYF | TGTGCTCGGCGGAAGCCTGGCACAGATACGCAGTATTTT
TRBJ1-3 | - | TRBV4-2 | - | CASKSAGAIYF | TGTGCCAGCAAATCTGCAGGGGCCATATATTTT
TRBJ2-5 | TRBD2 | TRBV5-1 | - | CASSLSASGRQETQYF | TGCGCCAGCAGCTTGTCGGCTAGCGGCCGGCAAGAGACCCAGTACTTC
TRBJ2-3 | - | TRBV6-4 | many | CASSSGSTDTQYF | TGTGCCAGCAGTAGCGGGAGCACAGATACGCAGTATTTT
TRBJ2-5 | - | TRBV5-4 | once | CASSFYLDQETQYF | TGTGCCAGCAGCTTCTACTTGGACCAAGAGACCCAGTACTTC
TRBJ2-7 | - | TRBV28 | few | CASSRSGSYEQYF | TGTGCCAGCAGTAGGTCGGGGAGCTACGAGCAGTACTTC
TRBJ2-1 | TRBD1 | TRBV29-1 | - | CSVEPGTGSPNEQFF | TGCAGCGTTGAGCCCGGGACAGGGTCTCCCAATGAGCAGTTCTTC
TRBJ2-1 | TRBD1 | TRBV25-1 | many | CASSEKGQGIYNEQFF | TGTGCCAGCAGTGAAAAGGGACAGGGGATTTACAATGAGCAGTTCTTC
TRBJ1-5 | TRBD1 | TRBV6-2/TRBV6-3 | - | CASSYHYDRGPQPQHF | TGTGCCAGCAGTTACCACTACGACAGGGGGCCTCAGCCCCAGCATTTT
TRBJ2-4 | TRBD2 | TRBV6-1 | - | CASSGLTSGRGNIQYF | TGTGCCAGCAGTGGCCTAACTAGCGGGAGGGGAAACATTCAGTACTTC
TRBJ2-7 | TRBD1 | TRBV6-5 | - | CASNPSGTGGYEQYF | TGTGCCAGCAACCCCTCAGGGACAGGGGGATACGAGCAGTACTTC
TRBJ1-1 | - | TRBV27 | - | CASSLLGAGEAFF | TGTGCCAGCAGTTTATTGGGGGCAGGTGAAGCTTTCTTT
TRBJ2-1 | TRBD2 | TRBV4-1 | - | CASSQDRRGAGGRSGNEQFF | TGCGCCAGCAGCCAAGACCGCAGGGGCGCGGGCGGGAGGAGCGGAAATGAGCAGTTCTTC
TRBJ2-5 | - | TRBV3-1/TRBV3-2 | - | CASSQRGGVSQETQYF | TGTGCCAGCAGCCAAAGAGGGGGGGTCTCCCAAGAGACCCAGTACTTC
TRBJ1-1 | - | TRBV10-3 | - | CAISEFQSAFF | TGTGCCATCAGTGAGTTCCAGTCTGCTTTCTTT
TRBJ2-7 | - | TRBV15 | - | CATSRGSLSYEQYF | TGTGCCACCAGCAGAGGTAGCTTGTCCTACGAGCAGTACTTC
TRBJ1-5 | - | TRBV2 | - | CASSAEAGQPQHF | TGTGCCAGCAGTGCAGAGGCGGGTCAGCCCCAGCATTTT